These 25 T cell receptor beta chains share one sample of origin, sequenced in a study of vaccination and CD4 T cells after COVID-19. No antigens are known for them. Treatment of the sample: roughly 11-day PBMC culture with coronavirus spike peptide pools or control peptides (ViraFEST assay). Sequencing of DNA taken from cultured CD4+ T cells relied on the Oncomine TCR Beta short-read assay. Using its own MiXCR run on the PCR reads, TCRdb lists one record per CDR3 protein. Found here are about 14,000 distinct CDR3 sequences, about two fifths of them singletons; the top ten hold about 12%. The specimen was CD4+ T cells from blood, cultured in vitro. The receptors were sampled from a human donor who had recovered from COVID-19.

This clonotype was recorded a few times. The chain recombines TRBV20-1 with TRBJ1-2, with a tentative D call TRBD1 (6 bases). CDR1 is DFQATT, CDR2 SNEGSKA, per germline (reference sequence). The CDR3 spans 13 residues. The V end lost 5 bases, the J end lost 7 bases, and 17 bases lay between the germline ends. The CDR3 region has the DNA TGCAGTGCTCCCGGACAGCCAGGTGGTGGCTACACCTTC. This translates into CSAPGQPGGGYTF.

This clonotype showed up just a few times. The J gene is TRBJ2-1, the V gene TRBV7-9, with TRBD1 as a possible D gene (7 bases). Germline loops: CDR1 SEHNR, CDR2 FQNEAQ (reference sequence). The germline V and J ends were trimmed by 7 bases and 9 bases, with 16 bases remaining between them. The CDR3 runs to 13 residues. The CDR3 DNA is TGTGCCAGCATTCAGGAGGGGGCGGGTGAGCAGTTCTTC. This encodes CASIQEGAGEQFF.

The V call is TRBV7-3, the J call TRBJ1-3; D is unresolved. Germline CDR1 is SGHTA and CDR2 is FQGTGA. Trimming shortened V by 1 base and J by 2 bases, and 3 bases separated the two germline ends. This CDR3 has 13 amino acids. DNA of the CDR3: TGTGCCAGCAGCTTAAAACCTGGAAACACCATATATTTT. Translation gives CASSLKPGNTIYF. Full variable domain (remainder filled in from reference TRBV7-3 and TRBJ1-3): GAGVSQTPSNKVTEKGKYVELRCDPISGHTALYWYRQSLGQGPEFLIYFQGTGAADDSGLPNDRFFAVRPEGSVSTLKIQRTERGDSAVYLCASSLKPGNTIYFGEGSWLTVV.

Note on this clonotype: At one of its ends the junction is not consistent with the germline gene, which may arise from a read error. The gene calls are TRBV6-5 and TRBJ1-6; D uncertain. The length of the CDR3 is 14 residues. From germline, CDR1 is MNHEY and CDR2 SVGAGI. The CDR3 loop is CASSSSQESSPLNF. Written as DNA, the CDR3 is TGTGCCAGCAGTTCGTCTCAGGAGAGTTCACCCCTCAACTTT.

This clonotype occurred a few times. The CDR3 DNA reads as TGTGCCACCAGCGTAGCGAACACCGGGGAGCTGTTTTTT. It translates to CATSVANTGELFF. V gene TRBV15 combines with J gene TRBJ2-2; D is ambiguous. Germline V gene sequence: CDR1 LNHNV, CDR2 YYDKDF (reference sequence). V was pared by 5 bases and J by 0 bases, with 4 bases between. The CDR3 runs to 13 residues. Based on the CDR3 plus reference TRBV15 and TRBJ2-2, the full variable domain is DAMVIQNPRYQVTQFGKPVTLSCSQTLNHNVMYWYQQKSSQAPKLLFHYYDKDFNNEADTPDNFQSRRPNTSFCFLDIRSPGLGDTAMYLCATSVANTGELFFGEGSRLTVL.

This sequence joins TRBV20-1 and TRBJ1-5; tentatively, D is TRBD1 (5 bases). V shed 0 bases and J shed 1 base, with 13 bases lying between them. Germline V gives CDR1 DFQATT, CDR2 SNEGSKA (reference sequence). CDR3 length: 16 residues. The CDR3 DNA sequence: TGCAGTGCTAGAGATCTACGACAGCCAAGCAATCAGCCCCAGCATTTT. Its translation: CSARDLRQPSNQPQHF.

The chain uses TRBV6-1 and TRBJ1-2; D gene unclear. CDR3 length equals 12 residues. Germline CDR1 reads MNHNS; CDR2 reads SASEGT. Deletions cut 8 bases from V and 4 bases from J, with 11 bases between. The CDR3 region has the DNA TGTGCCAGCTCCTACGGGCCCTATGGCTACACCTTC. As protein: CASSYGPYGYTF.

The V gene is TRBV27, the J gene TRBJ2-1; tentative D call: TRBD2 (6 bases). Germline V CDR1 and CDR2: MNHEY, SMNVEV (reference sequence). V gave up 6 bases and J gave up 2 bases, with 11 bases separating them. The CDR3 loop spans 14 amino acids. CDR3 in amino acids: CASRLSGPYNEQFF. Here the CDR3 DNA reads TGTGCCAGCAGACTTAGCGGCCCCTACAATGAGCAGTTCTTC.

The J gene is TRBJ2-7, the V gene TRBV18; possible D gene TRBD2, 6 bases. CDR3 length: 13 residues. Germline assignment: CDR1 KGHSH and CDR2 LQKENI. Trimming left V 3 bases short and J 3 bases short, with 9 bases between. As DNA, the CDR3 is TGTGCCAGCTCACCCGGGACTTTCTACGAGCAGTACTTC. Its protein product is CASSPGTFYEQYF.

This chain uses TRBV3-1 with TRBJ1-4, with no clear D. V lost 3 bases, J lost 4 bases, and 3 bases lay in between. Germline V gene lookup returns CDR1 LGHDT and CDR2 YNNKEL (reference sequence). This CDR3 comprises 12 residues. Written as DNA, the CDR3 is TGTGCCAGCAGCCACAGTAATGAAAAACTGTTTTTT. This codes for CASSHSNEKLFF.

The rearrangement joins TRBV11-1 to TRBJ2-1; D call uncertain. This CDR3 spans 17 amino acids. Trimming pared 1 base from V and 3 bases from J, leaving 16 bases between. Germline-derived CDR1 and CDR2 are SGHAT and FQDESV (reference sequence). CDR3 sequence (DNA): TGTGCCAGCAGCTTAGTTGGCTCAGGCAGGAGCTACAATGAGCAGTTCTTC. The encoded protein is CASSLVGSGRSYNEQFF.

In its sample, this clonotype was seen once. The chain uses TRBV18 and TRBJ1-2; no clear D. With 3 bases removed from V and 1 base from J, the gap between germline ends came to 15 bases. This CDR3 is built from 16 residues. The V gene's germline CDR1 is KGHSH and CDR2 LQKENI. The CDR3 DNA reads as TGTGCCAGCTCACCGGCCGGGCCGGCCATTAACTATGGCTACACCTTC. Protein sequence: CASSPAGPAINYGYTF.

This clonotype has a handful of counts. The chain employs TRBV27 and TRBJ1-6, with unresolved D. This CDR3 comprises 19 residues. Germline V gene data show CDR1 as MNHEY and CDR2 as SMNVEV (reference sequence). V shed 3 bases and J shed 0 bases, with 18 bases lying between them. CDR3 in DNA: TGTGCCAGCAGTTTTAAGGCAGCCCGCCTGAGCTCCTATAATTCACCCCTCCACTTT. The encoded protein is CASSFKAARLSSYNSPLHF.

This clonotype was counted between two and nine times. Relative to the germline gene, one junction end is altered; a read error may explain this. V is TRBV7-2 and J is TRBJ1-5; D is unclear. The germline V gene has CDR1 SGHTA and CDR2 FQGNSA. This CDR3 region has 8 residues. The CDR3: CASSLIPF. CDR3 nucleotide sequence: TGTGCCAGCAGCTTGATACCTTTT.

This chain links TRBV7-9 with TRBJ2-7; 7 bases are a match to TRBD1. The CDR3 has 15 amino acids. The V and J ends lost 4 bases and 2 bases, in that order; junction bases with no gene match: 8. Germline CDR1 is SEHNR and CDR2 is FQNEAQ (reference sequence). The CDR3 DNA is TGTGCCAGCAGCTGGGGGACAGCCATCCCCTACGAGCAGTACTTC. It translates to CASSWGTAIPYEQYF.

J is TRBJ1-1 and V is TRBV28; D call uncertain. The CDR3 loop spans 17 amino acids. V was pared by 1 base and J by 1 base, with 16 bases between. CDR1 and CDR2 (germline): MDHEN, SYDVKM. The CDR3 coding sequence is TGTGCCAGCAGTTTATTTTGGAGGCGCAGAGCGAACACTGAAGCTTTCTTT. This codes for CASSLFWRRRANTEAFF. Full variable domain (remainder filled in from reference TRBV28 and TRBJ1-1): DVKVTQSSRYLVKRTGEKVFLECVQDMDHENMFWYRQDPGLGLRLIYFSYDVKMKEKGDIPEGYSVSREKKERFSLILESASTNQTSMYLCASSLFWRRRANTEAFFGQGTRLTVV.

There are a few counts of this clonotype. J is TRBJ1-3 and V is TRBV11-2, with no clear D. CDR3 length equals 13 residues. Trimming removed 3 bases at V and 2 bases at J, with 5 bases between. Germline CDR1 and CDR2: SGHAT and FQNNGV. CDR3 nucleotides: TGTGCCAGCAGCTTCGCTCCTGGAAACACCATATATTTT. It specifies CASSFAPGNTIYF.

The CDR3 region is CASTGAGGLSYSPLHF. The DNA of the CDR3 is TGTGCCAGCACCGGGGCAGGGGGTTTGAGTTATTCACCCCTCCACTTT. The chain joins TRBV7-9 to TRBJ1-6, with 7 bases aligning to TRBD1. Germline-derived CDR1 and CDR2 are SEHNR and FQNEAQ (reference sequence). The CDR3 consists of 16 residues. The junction had 14 bases not matched to a gene; V was cut back by 7 bases and J by 8 bases.

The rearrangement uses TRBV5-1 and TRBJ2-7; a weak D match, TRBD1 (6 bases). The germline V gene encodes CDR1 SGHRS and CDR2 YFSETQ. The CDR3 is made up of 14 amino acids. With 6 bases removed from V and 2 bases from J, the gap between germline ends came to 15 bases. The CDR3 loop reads CASNSDSVPYEQYF. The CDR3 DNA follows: TGCGCCAGCAACTCGGACAGTGTTCCCTACGAGCAGTACTTC.

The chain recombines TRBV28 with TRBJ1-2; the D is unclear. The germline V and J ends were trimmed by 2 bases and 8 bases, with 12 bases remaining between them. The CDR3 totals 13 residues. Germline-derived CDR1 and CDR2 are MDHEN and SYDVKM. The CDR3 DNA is TGTGCCAGCAGTTTAATTTGGGTTGGCGGCTACACCTTC. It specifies CASSLIWVGGYTF.

The CDR3 sequence is CSASPPLAGNNEQFF. CDR3 sequence (DNA): TGCAGTGCTAGCCCCCCGCTAGCGGGGAACAATGAGCAGTTCTTC. The V and J genes are TRBV20-1 and TRBJ2-1; 9 nucleotides line up with TRBD2. Germline lookup yields CDR1 DFQATT and CDR2 SNEGSKA (reference sequence). The CDR3 has 15 amino acids. V lost 3 bases, J lost 5 bases, and 8 bases stayed unmatched.

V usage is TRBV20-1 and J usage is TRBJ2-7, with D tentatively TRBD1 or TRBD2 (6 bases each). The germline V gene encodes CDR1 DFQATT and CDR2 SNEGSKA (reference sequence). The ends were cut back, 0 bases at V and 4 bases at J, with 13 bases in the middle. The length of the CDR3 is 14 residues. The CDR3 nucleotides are TGCAGTGCTAGAGATGAGGGGGGCGCTTACGAGCAGTACTTC. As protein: CSARDEGGAYEQYF.

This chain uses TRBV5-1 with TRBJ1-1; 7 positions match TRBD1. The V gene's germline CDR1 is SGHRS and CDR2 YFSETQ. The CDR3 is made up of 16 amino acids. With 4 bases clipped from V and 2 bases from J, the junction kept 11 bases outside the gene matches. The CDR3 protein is CASSTQTGSPNTEAFF. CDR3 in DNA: TGCGCCAGCAGCACCCAGACAGGGTCCCCAAACACTGAAGCTTTCTTT.

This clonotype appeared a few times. CDR3 DNA sequence: TGTGCCAGTAGTCCGGGGGGTGAAGCTTTCTTT. Amino acids: CASSPGGEAFF. The chain has TRBV19 and TRBJ1-1; a weak D match, TRBD1 (5 bases). Trimming took off 5 bases at V and 7 bases at J, with 8 bases between the two ends. The length of the CDR3 is 11 residues. The germline gives CDR1 LNHDA, CDR2 SQIVND (reference sequence).

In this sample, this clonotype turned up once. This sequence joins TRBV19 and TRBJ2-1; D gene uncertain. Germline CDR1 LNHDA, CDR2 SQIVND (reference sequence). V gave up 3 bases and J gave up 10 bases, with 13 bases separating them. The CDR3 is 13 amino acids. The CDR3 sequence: CASSIFGDAEQFF. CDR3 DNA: TGTGCCAGTAGTATTTTTGGGGATGCCGAGCAGTTCTTC.